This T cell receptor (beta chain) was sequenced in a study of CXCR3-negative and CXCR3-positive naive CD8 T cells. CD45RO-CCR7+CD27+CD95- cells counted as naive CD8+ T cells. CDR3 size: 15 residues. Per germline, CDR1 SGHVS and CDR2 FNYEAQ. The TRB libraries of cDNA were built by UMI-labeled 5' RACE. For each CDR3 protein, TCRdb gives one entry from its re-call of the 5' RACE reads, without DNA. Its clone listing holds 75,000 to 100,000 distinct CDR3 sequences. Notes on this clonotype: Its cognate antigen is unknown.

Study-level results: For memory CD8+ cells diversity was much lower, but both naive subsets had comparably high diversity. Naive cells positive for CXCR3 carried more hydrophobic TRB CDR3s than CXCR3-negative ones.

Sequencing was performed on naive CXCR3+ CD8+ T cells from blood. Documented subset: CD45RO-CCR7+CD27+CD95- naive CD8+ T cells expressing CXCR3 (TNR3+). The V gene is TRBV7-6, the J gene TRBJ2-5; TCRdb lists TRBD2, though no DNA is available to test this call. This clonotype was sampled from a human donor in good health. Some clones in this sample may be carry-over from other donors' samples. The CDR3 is CASSLTAESKETQYF.